This is a list of T cell receptor beta chains from one sample in a study of tumor-infiltrating lymphocytes in oesophageal squamous cell carcinoma. TCRdb processed the PCR reads anew with MiXCR; each CDR3 protein has one entry. The sample has 9,000 to 13,000 distinct CDR3 sequences, around 50% seen once; the top ten hold around 25%. Specimen: esophageal tumor tissue. The receptor source for this set is a male donor with esophageal squamous cell carcinoma. Both conserved end residues are part of each CDR3. D genes are given only for firm matches. Clone sizes are given selectively: once, few, many, or a class where the clone is expanded.

J gene | V gene | clone size | D gene | CDR3 protein | CDR3 DNA
TRBJ2-7 | TRBV5-6 | . | . | CASSFLVEQYF | TGTGCCAGCAGCTTTTTGGTTGAGCAGTACTTC
TRBJ2-7 | TRBV7-6 | . | . | CASSKDRDYEQYF | TGTGCCAGCAGCAAAGACCGGGACTACGAGCAGTACTTC
TRBJ2-5 | TRBV11-2 | . | . | CASSPQAKETQYF | TGTGCCAGCAGCCCCCAGGCCAAAGAGACCCAGTACTTC
TRBJ2-5 | TRBV28 | many | . | CASSPPYREAGRQETQYF | TGTGCCAGCAGTCCCCCGTACCGTGAGGCAGGGAGGCAAGAGACCCAGTACTTC
TRBJ2-7 | TRBV7-1 | . | TRBD2 | CASSSSLAGDAYNEQYF | TGTGCCAGCAGCTCCTCATTAGCGGGAGATGCCTACAATGAGCAGTACTTC
TRBJ2-7 | TRBV28 | . | TRBD2 | CASKISGGSRNEQYF | TGTGCCAGCAAGATTAGCGGGGGGTCTCGGAATGAGCAGTACTTC
TRBJ2-5 | TRBV6-2/TRBV6-3 | . | . | CASSYSGTSGETQYF | TGTGCCAGCAGTTACTCCGGGACGAGCGGGGAGACCCAGTACTTC
TRBJ2-3 | TRBV5-1 | many | . | CASSLSAYTDTQYF | TGCGCCAGCAGCTTGTCAGCGTACACAGATACGCAGTATTTT
TRBJ2-3 | TRBV7-3 | . | TRBD2 | CASSSKAGGSTDTQYF | TGTGCCAGCAGCTCAAAAGCGGGAGGGAGCACAGATACGCAGTATTTT
TRBJ2-6 | TRBV11-2 | . | . | CASSLPPGLWANVLTF | TGTGCCAGCAGCCTACCCCCAGGGCTTTGGGCCAACGTCCTGACTTTC
TRBJ2-7 | TRBV6-1 | . | . | CASRRDTLSYEQYF | TGTGCCAGCAGAAGGGACACTCTCTCCTACGAGCAGTACTTC
TRBJ1-2 | TRBV11-1 | . | TRBD1 | CASSATGDNYGYTF | TGTGCCAGCAGCGCGACAGGGGATAACTATGGCTACACCTTC
TRBJ1-1 | TRBV12-3/TRBV12-4 | . | . | CASRPETVNTEAFF | TGTGCCAGCAGACCTGAGACGGTGAACACTGAAGCTTTCTTT
TRBJ2-2 | TRBV7-9 | . | . | CASSLTGKDTGELFF | TGTGCCAGCAGCTTAACAGGGAAGGATACCGGGGAGCTGTTTTTT
TRBJ2-3 | TRBV30 | . | TRBD1 | CAWSATGVKDTQYF | TGTGCCTGGAGTGCGACAGGGGTGAAAGATACGCAGTATTTT
TRBJ2-3 | TRBV7-8 | few | TRBD2 | CASSLILAGGKTDTQYF | TGTGCCAGCAGCTTGATACTAGCGGGAGGAAAAACAGATACGCAGTATTTT
TRBJ2-1 | TRBV11-2 | . | . | CASSPIGIGPVFF | TGTGCCAGCAGCCCTATCGGCATAGGCCCCGTATTCTTC
TRBJ2-7 | TRBV7-6 | . | TRBD2 | CASRFRGTSSIYEQYF | TGTGCCAGCAGATTCCGCGGGACTAGCAGTATCTACGAGCAGTACTTC
TRBJ2-1 | TRBV7-2 | medium-sized | . | CASSLGRIYEQFF | TGTGCCAGCAGCTTGGGCCGCATCTACGAGCAGTTCTTC
TRBJ2-5 | TRBV7-6 | few | . | CASSLKAETQYF | TGTGCCAGCAGCTTAAAAGCGGAGACCCAGTACTTC
TRBJ1-2 | TRBV11-2 | . | TRBD1 | CASSIITGQYGYTF | TGTGCCAGCAGCATCATAACGGGACAGTATGGCTACACCTTC
TRBJ2-1 | TRBV7-3 | large | . | CASSSSGLPQQFF | TGTGCCAGCAGTTCCTCTGGCCTACCACAGCAGTTCTTC
TRBJ2-3 | TRBV7-2 | . | . | CASSGPGGQDTQYF | TGTGCCAGCAGCGGCCCGGGGGGCCAAGATACGCAGTATTTT
TRBJ2-7 | TRBV7-2 | . | . | CASSPRVSYEQYF | TGTGCCAGCAGCCCCCGGGTGTCCTACGAGCAGTACTTC
TRBJ1-2 | TRBV27 | once | TRBD1 | CASSWTGPNYGYTF | TGTGCCAGCAGCTGGACAGGGCCAAACTATGGCTACACCTTC
TRBJ2-3 | TRBV7-2 | . | . | CASSTMSWDTQYF | TGTGCCAGCAGCACAATGTCTTGGGATACGCAGTATTTT
TRBJ2-1 | TRBV28 | medium-sized | . | CASSPQGGTNEQFF | TGTGCCAGCAGTCCCCAGGGGGGGACCAATGAGCAGTTCTTC
TRBJ2-5 | TRBV7-9 | . | . | CASSLRAEETQYF | TGTGCCAGCAGCTTACGGGCTGAAGAGACCCAGTACTTC
TRBJ1-2 | TRBV7-9 | . | . | CASSLTGYGYTF | TGTGCCAGCAGCCTAACAGGGTATGGCTACACCTTC
TRBJ2-2 | TRBV5-1 | many | . | CASSVKLAGELFF | TGCGCCAGCAGCGTTAAACTAGCCGGGGAGCTGTTTTTT
TRBJ1-1 | TRBV19 | many | . | CASIAAWDTEAFF | TGTGCCAGTATTGCCGCCTGGGACACTGAAGCTTTCTTT
TRBJ2-3 | TRBV9 | many | . | CASSVAVLLGDTQYF | TGTGCCAGCAGCGTAGCTGTACTCCTCGGAGATACGCAGTATTTT
TRBJ1-1 | TRBV28 | few | TRBD1 | CASSLDRGEDAPPKSEAFF | TGTGCCAGCAGCCTGGACAGGGGGGAAGATGCTCCCCCGAAGTCAGAAGCTTTCTTT
TRBJ2-7 | TRBV7-3 | . | . | CASSPSPYF | TGTGCCAGCAGCCCCTCCCCGTACTTC
TRBJ2-1 | TRBV12-5 | medium-sized | TRBD2 | CASGPGSSGGYNEQFF | TGTGCTAGTGGCCCTGGGAGTAGCGGGGGATACAATGAGCAGTTCTTC
TRBJ1-1 | TRBV12-3/TRBV12-4 | medium-sized | . | CASSLVVSEAFF | TGTGCCAGCAGCCTGGTAGTTTCTGAAGCTTTCTTT
TRBJ2-1 | TRBV7-2 | few | . | CASSSWKGGYNEQFF | TGTGCCAGCAGCTCCTGGAAGGGGGGGTACAATGAGCAGTTCTTC
TRBJ2-2 | TRBV14 | many | TRBD1 | CASSPRDRNTGELFF | TGTGCCAGCAGCCCCCGGGACAGGAACACCGGGGAGCTGTTTTTT
TRBJ2-1 | TRBV7-9 | few | . | CASSLGGSRNEQFF | TGTGCCAGCAGCTTAGGGGGGAGTAGGAATGAGCAGTTCTTC
TRBJ2-7 | TRBV12-3/TRBV12-4 | many | . | CASSRDGSYEQYF | TGTGCCAGCAGTCGGGACGGCTCCTACGAGCAGTACTTC
TRBJ2-7 | TRBV7-3 | . | TRBD2 | CASSLRAGGPETQYF | TGTGCCAGCAGCTTACGAGCGGGAGGGCCGGAAACCCAGTACTTC
TRBJ2-1 | TRBV7-9 | large | . | CASSSWTVSSYNEQFF | TGTGCCAGCAGCTCCTGGACAGTGAGCTCCTACAATGAGCAGTTCTTC
TRBJ2-1 | TRBV6-6 | . | TRBD2 | CASSYTTSGSRDEQFF | TGTGCCAGCAGTTACACAACTAGCGGGAGTCGGGATGAGCAGTTCTTC
TRBJ2-1 | TRBV11-3 | few | . | CASSKTGHNEQFF | TGTGCCAGCAGCAAAACAGGACACAATGAGCAGTTCTTC
TRBJ2-1 | TRBV6-1 | . | TRBD2 | CASSESSSGGYNEQFF | TGTGCCAGCAGTGAATCCTCCAGCGGGGGTTACAATGAGCAGTTCTTC
TRBJ2-1 | TRBV28 | . | . | CATTLGPSYNEQFF | TGTGCCACCACACTGGGGCCATCCTACAATGAGCAGTTCTTC
TRBJ2-3 | TRBV6-1 | few | TRBD2 | CASRTRTRILDTQYF | TGTGCCAGCAGAACACGGACTAGGATATTAGATACGCAGTATTTT
TRBJ1-6 | TRBV10-2 | many | TRBD1 | CASRDSNSPLHF | TGCGCCAGCCGGGACAGCAATTCACCCCTCCACTTT
TRBJ2-1 | TRBV6-6 | medium-sized | TRBD2 | CASSYARDYNNEQFF | TGTGCCAGCAGTTACGCCAGGGACTACAACAATGAGCAGTTCTTC